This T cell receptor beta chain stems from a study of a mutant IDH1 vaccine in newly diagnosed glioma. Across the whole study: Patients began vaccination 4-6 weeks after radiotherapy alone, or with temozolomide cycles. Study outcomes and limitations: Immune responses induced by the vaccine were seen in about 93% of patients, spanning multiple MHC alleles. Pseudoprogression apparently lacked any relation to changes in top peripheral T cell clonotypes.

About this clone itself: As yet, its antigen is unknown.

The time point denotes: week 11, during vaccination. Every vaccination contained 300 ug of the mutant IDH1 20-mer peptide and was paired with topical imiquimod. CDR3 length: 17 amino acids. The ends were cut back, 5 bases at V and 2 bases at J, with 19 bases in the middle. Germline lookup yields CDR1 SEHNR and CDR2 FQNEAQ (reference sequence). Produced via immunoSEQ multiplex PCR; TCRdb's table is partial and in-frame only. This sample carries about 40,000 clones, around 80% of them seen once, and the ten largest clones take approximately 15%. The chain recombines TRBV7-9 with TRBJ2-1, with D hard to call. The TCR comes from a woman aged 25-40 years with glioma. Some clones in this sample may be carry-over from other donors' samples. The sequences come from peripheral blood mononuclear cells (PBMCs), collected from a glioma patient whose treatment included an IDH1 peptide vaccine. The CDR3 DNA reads TGTGCCAGCAGCCAATCATGGCTAGTACGGCCCTACAATGAGCAGTTCTTC. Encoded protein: CASSQSWLVRPYNEQFF.